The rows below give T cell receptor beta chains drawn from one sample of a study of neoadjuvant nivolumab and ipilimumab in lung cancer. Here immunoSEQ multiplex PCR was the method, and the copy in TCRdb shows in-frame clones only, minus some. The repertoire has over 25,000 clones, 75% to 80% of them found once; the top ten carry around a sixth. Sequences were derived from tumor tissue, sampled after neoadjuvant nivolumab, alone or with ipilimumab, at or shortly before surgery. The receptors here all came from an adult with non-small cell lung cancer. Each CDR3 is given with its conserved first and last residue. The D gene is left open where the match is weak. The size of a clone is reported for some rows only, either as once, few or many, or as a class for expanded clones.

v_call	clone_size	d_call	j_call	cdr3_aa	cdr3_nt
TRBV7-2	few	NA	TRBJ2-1	CASSLVSQTGTSSYNEQFF	TGTGCCAGCAGCTTAGTATCTCAGACCGGAACAAGCTCCTACAATGAGCAGTTCTTC
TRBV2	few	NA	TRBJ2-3	CASGETDTQYF	TGTGCCAGCGGGGAAACAGATACGCAGTATTTT
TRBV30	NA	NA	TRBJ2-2	CAWSVGESGELFF	TGTGCCTGGAGTGTCGGGGAGTCCGGGGAGCTGTTTTTT
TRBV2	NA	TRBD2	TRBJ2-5	CASSGEGLAGETQYF	TGTGCCAGCAGTGGGGAGGGACTAGCTGGGGAGACCCAGTACTTC
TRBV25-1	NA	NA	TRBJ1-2	CASSDGARELYNYGYTF	TGTGCCAGCAGTGATGGAGCCAGGGAGCTTTATAACTATGGCTACACCTTC
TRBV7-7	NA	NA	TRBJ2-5	CASSPHLGETQYF	TGTGCTAGCAGCCCTCATTTGGGGGAGACCCAGTACTTC
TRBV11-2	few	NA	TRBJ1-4	CASSFQGREKLFF	TGTGCCAGCAGCTTTCAGGGGCGGGAAAAACTGTTTTTT
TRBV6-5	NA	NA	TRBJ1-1	CASSLIGTEAFF	TGTGCCAGCAGTTTAATCGGGACTGAAGCTTTCTTT
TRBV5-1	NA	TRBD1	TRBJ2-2	CASSQGQGPNTGELFF	TGCGCCAGCAGCCAAGGACAGGGGCCGAACACCGGGGAGCTGTTTTTT
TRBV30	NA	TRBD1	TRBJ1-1	CAWGKTGGREAFF	TGTGCCTGGGGGAAAACAGGGGGAAGGGAAGCTTTCTTT
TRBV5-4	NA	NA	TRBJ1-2	CATSPGGDGYTF	TGTGCCACCTCCCCTGGGGGTGATGGCTACACCTTC
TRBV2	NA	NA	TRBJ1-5	CASSESWESQPQHF	TGTGCCAGCAGTGAATCTTGGGAATCTCAGCCCCAGCATTTT
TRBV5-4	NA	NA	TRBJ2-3	CASSFWRQGGSDTQYF	TGTGCCAGCAGCTTCTGGCGACAGGGAGGGTCAGATACGCAGTATTTT
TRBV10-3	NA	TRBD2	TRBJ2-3	CAISHGLAGGLRTDTQYF	TGTGCCATCAGCCACGGACTAGCGGGGGGGCTTCGCACAGATACGCAGTATTTT
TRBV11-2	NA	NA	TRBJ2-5	CASSLDLTRGQYF	TGTGCCAGCAGCTTAGATCTGACTCGAGGCCAGTACTTC
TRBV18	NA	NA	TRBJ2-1	CASSPPREWGNEQFF	TGTGCCAGCTCACCACCGAGGGAATGGGGCAATGAGCAGTTCTTC
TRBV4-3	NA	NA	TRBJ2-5	CASSQDIGPGDQLQETQYF	TGCGCCAGCAGCCAAGATATAGGGCCGGGAGACCAACTCCAAGAGACCCAGTACTTC
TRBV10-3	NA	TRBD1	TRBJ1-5	CAISGQGNGNQPQHF	TGTGCCATCAGTGGACAGGGGAACGGCAATCAGCCCCAGCATTTT
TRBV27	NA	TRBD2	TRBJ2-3	CASSLYPRTSGNTDTQYF	TGTGCCAGCAGTTTATACCCAAGGACTAGCGGGAACACAGATACGCAGTATTTT
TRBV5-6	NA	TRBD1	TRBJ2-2	CASSGQIHLNTGELFF	TGTGCCAGTTCGGGACAGATCCACTTGAACACCGGGGAGCTGTTTTTT
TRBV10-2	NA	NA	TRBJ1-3	CASSVQGNTIYF	TGCGCCAGCAGTGTTCAGGGGAACACCATATATTTT
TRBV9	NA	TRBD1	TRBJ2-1	CASSVVGQGSYNEQFF	TGTGCCAGCAGCGTAGTAGGACAGGGGTCCTACAATGAGCAGTTCTTC
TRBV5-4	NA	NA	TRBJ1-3	CASSLGGSSSGNTIYF	TGTGCCAGCAGCTTGGGGGGATCCTCCTCTGGAAACACCATATATTTT
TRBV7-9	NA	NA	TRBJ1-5	CASSLAGFGQPQHF	TGTGCCAGCAGCTTGGCAGGGTTCGGTCAGCCCCAGCATTTT
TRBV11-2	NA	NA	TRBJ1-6	CASSPFSRGAFSSPLHF	TGTGCCAGCAGCCCATTTTCGCGGGGGGCATTTTCCTCACCCCTCCACTTT
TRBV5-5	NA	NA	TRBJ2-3	CASSPSGAGSTDTQYF	TGTGCCAGCAGCCCTTCTGGGGCGGGGAGCACAGATACGCAGTATTTT
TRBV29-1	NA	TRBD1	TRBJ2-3	CSGATGGRADTQYF	TGCAGCGGCGCGACAGGGGGCCGAGCAGATACGCAGTATTTT
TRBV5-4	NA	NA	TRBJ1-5	CASSLDLGVGQPQHF	TGTGCCAGCAGCTTGGACCTTGGTGTTGGTCAGCCCCAGCATTTT
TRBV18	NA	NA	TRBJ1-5	CASSPKMGRPQHF	TGTGCCAGCTCACCTAAGATGGGTCGACCCCAGCATTTT
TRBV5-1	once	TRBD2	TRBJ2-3	CASSLGLVPDTQYF	TGCGCCAGCAGCCTTGGACTAGTTCCAGATACGCAGTATTTT
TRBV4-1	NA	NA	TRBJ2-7	CASSRSTGRWSEQYF	TGCGCCAGCAGCCGGTCGACAGGGAGGTGGAGCGAGCAGTACTTC
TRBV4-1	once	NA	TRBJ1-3	CASSLVGVGLEGNTIYF	TGCGCCAGCAGTCTCGTGGGAGTAGGGCTGGAAGGAAACACCATATATTTT
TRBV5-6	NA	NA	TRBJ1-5	CASSFGGYSNQPQHF	TGTGCCAGCAGCTTTGGGGGATATAGCAATCAGCCCCAGCATTTT
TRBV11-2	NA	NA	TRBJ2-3	CASSLEPGGGGTQYF	TGTGCCAGCAGCTTGGAACCCGGCGGGGGCGGTACGCAGTATTTT
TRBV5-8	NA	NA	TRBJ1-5	CASSPDDTYSNQPQHF	TGTGCCAGCAGCCCAGACGACACCTATAGCAATCAGCCCCAGCATTTT
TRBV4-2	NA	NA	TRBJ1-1	CASSQDSKNTEAFF	TGTGCCAGCAGCCAAGACTCCAAGAACACTGAAGCTTTCTTT
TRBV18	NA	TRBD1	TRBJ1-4	CASSSGQGVEEKLFF	TGTGCCAGCTCAAGCGGACAGGGGGTAGAAGAAAAACTGTTTTTT
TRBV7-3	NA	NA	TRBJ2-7	CASSLMQGYEQYF	TGTGCCAGCAGCTTAATGCAGGGCTACGAGCAGTACTTC
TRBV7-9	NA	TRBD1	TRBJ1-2	CASSLGDRVFRDGYTF	TGTGCCAGCAGCTTAGGGGACAGGGTATTTCGAGATGGCTACACCTTC
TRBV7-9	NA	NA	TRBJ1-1	CASSLEGPAAEAFF	TGTGCCAGCAGCTTAGAGGGGCCGGCAGCTGAAGCTTTCTTT
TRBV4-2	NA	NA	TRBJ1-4	CASSQEVARGATNEKLFF	TGTGCCAGCAGCCAAGAAGTTGCCAGGGGTGCAACTAATGAAAAACTGTTTTTT
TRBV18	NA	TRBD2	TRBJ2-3	CASSLIIGRGEATDTQYF	TGTGCCAGCTCATTAATTATTGGCCGGGGGGAGGCCACAGATACGCAGTATTTT
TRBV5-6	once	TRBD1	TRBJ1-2	CASSWDRGRVYGYTF	TGTGCCAGCAGCTGGGACAGGGGGCGAGTCTATGGCTACACCTTC
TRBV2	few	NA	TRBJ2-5	CASSEALGTQETQYF	TGTGCCAGCAGTGAAGCGCTCGGAACCCAAGAGACCCAGTACTTC
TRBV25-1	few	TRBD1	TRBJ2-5	CASSGTGARETQYF	TGTGCCAGCTCAGGGACAGGGGCACGCGAGACCCAGTACTTC
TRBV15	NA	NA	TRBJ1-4	CATSSIRGQGNEKLFF	TGTGCCACCAGCAGTATCAGGGGCCAGGGGAATGAAAAACTGTTTTTT
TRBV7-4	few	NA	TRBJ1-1	CASSFPSTENTEAFF	TGTGCCAGCAGTTTTCCGAGTACCGAGAACACTGAAGCTTTCTTT
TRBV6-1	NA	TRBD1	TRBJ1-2	CASLRGGGQLYGYTF	TGTGCCAGCCTTAGAGGGGGGGGACAGCTTTATGGCTACACCTTC
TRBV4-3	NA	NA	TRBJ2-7	CASSPGLSYEQYF	TGCGCCAGCAGCCCGGGTCTTTCCTACGAGCAGTACTTC
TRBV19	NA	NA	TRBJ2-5	CASSIDAGARVETQYF	TGTGCCAGTAGTATAGATGCGGGGGCGCGGGTGGAGACCCAGTACTTC
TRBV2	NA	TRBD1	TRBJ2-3	CATRQGAADTQYF	TGTGCCACCCGACAGGGGGCCGCAGATACGCAGTATTTT
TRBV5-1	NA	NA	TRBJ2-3	CASSGAEVDTQYF	TGCGCCAGCAGCGGGGCTGAGGTTGATACGCAGTATTTT
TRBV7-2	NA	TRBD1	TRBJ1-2	CASSLARDRAGGYTF	TGTGCCAGCAGCTTAGCCCGGGACAGGGCGGGTGGCTACACCTTC
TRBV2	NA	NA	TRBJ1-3	CASSLQGRGNTIYF	TGTGCCAGCAGTCTCCAGGGGAGAGGAAACACCATATATTTT
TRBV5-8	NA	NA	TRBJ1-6	CASSFQLSSYNSPLHF	TGTGCCAGCAGCTTCCAGCTGAGCTCCTATAATTCACCCCTCCACTTT
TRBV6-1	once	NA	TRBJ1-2	CASNVIPGGHGYTF	TGTGCCAGCAACGTCATCCCGGGGGGGCATGGCTACACCTTC
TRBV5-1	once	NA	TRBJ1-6	CASSAWGVVDSPLHF	TGCGCCAGCAGCGCGTGGGGGGTAGTGGATTCACCCCTCCACTTT
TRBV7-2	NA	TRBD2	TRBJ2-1	CASSLLSGGNEQFF	TGTGCCAGCAGCTTACTTAGCGGGGGGAATGAGCAGTTCTTC
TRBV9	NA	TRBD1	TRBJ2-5	CASSAYGTDPETQYF	TGTGCCAGCAGCGCGTACGGGACAGACCCAGAGACCCAGTACTTC